Only one count was recorded for the clone carrying this TCR beta chain. The data were taken from a study of blood T cell repertoires in COVID-19. The CDR3 totals 14 residues. From germline, CDR1 is MNHNS and CDR2 SASEGT. The V segment lost 3 bases and the J segment 4 bases; nucleotides outside the gene matches: 3. Authors' processing steps: From reference gene primer amplification, estimates of nucleated cell counts were derived. Sequenced by immunoSEQ multiplex PCR; TCRdb stores in-frame clones only, minus some. Clonal size and the V and J genes are those of that table, whereas D and trimming came from the DNA. The sample gives around 61,000 clones, about 81% of which show up once; around 14% is in the top ten.

The sequence was collected from an elderly man with acute or convalescent COVID-19. The source material was peripheral blood. The gene calls are TRBV6-1 and TRBJ2-7; 10 bases map to TRBD1. The CDR3 coding sequence is TGTGCCAGCAGTGACGGGACAGGGGTTTACGAGCAGTACTTC. Its translation: CASSDGTGVYEQYF.